This T cell receptor beta chain was captured in a study of shared clonotypes between healthy human individuals. Study-level findings and limits: Larger estimated richness was generally recorded for naive subsets relative to memory subsets. Relative to their counterparts shared across all four donors, non-shared clonotypes exhibited diminished generation probabilities.

As to this clone: The target antigen is unknown.

Sorted-subset replicate PCR reactions contained approximately 190 ng DNA, corresponding to about 30,000 T cell genomes. Method: immunoSEQ multiplex PCR; TCRdb's copy keeps in-frame clones and lacks some. The repertoire holds more than 2 million clones, with roughly 95% as singletons. The CDR3 has 16 residues. The V gene's germline CDR1 is MDHEN and CDR2 SYDVKM. Losses at the gene ends were 6 bases for V and 4 bases for J; bases not matched to a gene: 13. Adult donors, all healthy and HIV-negative, had no recent acute infections or vaccinations. The chain uses TRBV28 and TRBJ1-1; 8 bases agree with TRBD1. The sequencing input was naive CD4+ T cells sorted from blood. The sample's subset: CD45RA+ positively selected. This sequence was found in a man between 18 and 35 years old in good health. For the CDR3, the DNA is TGTGCCAGCAGGGACAGGGCAGTTTGGAGCGGCACTGAAGCTTTCTTT. Amino acid sequence: CASRDRAVWSGTEAFF. The variable domain in full, with the rest retrieved from reference TRBV28 and TRBJ1-1, is DVKVTQSSRYLVKRTGEKVFLECVQDMDHENMFWYRQDPGLGLRLIYFSYDVKMKEKGDIPEGYSVSREKKERFSLILESASTNQTSMYLCASRDRAVWSGTEAFFGQGTRLTVV.